Described below is a single TCR beta chain sequence and its context. Antigen: not known. TCRdb's table, derived via immunoSEQ multiplex PCR, lists solely in-frame clones and lacks some. Of 150,000 or so clones listed, roughly nine tenths are singletons. This specimen comes from a study of T cell responses to AZD1222 COVID-19 vaccine. Study findings and constraints: White British donors predominated, females outnumbered males, and clonal diversity was possibly underestimated.

The germline CDR1 and CDR2 sequences are PRHDT and FYEKMQ (reference sequence). V lost 0 bases and J 3 bases, leaving 9 bases between the germline ends. The CDR3 loop spans 14 amino acids. The rearrangement joins TRBV13 to TRBJ2-7; TRBD1 might be the D (6 bases). The sequences come from peripheral blood, collected on day 0 of AZD1222 vaccination. The TCR originated in an adult in good health. The CDR3 nucleotides are TGTGCCAGCAGCTTAGGACAGGGTCGCTACGAGCAGTACTTC. Translating gives CASSLGQGRYEQYF.